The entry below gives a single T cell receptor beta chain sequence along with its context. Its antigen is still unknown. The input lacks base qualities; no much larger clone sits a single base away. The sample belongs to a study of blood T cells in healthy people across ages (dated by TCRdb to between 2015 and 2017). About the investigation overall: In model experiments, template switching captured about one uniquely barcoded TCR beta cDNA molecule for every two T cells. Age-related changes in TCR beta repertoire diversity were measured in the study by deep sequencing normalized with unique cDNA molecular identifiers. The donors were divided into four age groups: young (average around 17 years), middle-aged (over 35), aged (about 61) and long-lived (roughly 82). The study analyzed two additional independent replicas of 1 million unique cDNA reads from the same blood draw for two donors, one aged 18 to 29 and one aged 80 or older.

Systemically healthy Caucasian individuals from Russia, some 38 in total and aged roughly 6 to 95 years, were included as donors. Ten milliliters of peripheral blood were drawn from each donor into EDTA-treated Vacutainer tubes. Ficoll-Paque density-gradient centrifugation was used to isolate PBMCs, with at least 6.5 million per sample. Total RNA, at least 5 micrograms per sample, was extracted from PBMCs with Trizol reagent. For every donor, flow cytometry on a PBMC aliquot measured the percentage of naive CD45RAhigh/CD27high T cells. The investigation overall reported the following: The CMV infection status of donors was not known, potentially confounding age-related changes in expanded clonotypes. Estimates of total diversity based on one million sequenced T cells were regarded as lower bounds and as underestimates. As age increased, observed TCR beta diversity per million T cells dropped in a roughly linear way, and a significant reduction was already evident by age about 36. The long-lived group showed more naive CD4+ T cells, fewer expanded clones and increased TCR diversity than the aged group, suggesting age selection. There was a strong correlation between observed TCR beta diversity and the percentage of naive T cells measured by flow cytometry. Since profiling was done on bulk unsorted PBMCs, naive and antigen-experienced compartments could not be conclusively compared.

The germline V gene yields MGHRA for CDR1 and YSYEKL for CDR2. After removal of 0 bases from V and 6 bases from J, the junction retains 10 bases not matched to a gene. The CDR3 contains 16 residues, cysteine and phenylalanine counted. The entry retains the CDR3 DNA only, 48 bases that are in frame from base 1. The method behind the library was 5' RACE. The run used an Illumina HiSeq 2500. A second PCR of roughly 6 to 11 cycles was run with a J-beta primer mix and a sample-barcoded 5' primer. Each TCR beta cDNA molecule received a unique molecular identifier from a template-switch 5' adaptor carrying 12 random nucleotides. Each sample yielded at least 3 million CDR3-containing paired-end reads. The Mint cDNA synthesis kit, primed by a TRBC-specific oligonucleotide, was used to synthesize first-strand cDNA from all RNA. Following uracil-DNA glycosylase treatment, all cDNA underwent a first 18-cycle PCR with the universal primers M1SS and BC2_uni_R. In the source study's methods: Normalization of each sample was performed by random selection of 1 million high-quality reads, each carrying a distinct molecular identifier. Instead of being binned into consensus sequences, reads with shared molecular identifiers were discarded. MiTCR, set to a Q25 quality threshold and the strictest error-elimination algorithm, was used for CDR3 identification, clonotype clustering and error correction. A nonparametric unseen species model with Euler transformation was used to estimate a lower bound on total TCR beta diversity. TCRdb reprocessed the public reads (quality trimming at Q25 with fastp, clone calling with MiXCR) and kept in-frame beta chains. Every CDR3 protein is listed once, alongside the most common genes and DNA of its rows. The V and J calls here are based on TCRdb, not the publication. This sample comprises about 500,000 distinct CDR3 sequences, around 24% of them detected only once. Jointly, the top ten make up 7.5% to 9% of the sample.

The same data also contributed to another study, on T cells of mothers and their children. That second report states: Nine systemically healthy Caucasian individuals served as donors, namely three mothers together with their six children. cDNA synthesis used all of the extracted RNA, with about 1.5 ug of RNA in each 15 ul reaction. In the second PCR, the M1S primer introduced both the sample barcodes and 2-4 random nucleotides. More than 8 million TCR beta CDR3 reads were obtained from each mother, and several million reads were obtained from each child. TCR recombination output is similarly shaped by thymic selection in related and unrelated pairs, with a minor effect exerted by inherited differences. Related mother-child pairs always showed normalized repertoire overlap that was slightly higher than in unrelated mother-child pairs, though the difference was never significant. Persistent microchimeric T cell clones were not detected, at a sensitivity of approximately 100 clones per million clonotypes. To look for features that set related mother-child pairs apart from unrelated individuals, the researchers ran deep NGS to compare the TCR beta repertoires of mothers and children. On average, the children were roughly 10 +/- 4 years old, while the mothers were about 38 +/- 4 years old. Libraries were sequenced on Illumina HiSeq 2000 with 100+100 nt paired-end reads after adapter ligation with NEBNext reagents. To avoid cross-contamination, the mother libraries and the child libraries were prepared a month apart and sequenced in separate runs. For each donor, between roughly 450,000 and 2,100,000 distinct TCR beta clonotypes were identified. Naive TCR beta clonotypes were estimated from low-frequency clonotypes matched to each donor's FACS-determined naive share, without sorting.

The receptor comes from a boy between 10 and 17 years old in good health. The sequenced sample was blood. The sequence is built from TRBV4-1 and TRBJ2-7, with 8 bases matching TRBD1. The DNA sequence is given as TGCGCCAGCAGCCAAGAGGTTACGGCAGGGGGCGGCGAGCAGTACTTC. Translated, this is CASSQEVTAGGGEQYF.